One T cell receptor beta chain is described in this entry. Its specificity is not known. These data belong to a study of lymphopenia after photon versus proton radiotherapy. Germline CDR1 and CDR2: SGHTA and FQGTGA. The CDR3 extends over 16 amino acids. The V and J ends lost 5 bases and 3 bases, in that order; junction bases with no gene match: 5. Here immunoSEQ multiplex PCR was the method, and the copy in TCRdb shows in-frame clones only, minus some. The sample holds 10,000 to 15,000 clones, more than 70% seen once. The study's findings and limits: After the lymphocyte nadir, photon-treated repertoires showed oligoclonal expansion, especially of CD8+ Temra cells.

The receptor was isolated from a man aged 60 to 75 with pancreatic cancer. The specimen comprised peripheral blood, sampled from a patient treated with proton-based radiotherapy. The V call is TRBV7-3, the J call TRBJ2-6, with 9 bases fitting TRBD1. CDR3 in DNA: TGTGCCAGCAGCCTACAGGGGGCTGGTGGGGCCAACGTCCTGACTTTC. It specifies CASSLQGAGGANVLTF.